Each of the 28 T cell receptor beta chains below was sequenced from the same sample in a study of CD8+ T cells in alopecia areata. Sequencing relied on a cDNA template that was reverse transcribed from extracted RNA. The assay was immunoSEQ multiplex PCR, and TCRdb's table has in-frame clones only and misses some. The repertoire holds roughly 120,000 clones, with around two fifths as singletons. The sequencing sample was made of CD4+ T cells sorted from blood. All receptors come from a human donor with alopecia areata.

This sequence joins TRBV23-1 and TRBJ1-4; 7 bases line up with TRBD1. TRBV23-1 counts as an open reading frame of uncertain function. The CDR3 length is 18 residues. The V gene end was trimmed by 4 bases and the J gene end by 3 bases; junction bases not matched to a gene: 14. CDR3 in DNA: TGCGCCAGCAGTCCAAGGGGGCAGGGGATTATACCTAATGAAAAACTGTTTTTT. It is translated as CASSPRGQGIIPNEKLFF.

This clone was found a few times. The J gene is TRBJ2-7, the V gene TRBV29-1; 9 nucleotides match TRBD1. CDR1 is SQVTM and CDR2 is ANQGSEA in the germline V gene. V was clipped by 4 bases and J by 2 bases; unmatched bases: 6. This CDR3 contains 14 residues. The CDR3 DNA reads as TGCAGCGTTGTATTCGGACAGGGGCCCTACGAGCAGTACTTC. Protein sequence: CSVVFGQGPYEQYF.

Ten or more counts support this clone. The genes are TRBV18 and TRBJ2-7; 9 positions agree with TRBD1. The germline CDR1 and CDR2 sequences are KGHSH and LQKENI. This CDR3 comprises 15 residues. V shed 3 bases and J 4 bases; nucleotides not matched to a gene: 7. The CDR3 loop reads CASSPPGQGGYEQYF. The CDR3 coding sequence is TGTGCCAGCTCACCTCCGGGACAGGGTGGTTACGAGCAGTACTTC.

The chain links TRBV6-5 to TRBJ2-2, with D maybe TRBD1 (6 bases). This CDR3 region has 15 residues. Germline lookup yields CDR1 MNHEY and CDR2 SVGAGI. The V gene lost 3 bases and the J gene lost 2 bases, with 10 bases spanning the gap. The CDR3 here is CASSYQGTNTGELFF. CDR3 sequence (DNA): TGTGCCAGCAGTTATCAGGGGACCAACACCGGGGAGCTGTTTTTT.

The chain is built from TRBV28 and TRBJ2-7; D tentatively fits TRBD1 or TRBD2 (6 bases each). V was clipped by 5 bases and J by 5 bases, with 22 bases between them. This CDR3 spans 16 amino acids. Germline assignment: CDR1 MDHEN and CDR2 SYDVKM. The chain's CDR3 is CASSQTGGRLMNEQYF. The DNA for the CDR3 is TGTGCCAGCAGTCAGACCGGGGGCCGCCTTATGAACGAGCAGTACTTC.

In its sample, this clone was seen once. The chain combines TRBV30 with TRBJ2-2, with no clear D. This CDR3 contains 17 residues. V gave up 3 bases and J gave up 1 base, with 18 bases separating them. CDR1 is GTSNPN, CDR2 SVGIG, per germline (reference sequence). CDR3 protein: CAWSRRLTRGNTGELFF. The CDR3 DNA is TGTGCCTGGAGCCGGCGGTTGACAAGAGGGAACACCGGGGAGCTGTTTTTT.

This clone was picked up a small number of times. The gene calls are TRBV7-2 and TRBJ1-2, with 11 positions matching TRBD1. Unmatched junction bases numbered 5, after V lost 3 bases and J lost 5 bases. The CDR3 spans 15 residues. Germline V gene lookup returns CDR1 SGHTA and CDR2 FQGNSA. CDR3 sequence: CASSLDRGRNYGYTF. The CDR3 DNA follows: TGTGCCAGCAGCTTGGACAGGGGGCGGAATTATGGCTACACCTTC. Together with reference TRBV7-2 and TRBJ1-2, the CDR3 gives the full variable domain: GAGVSQSPSNKVTEKGKDVELRCDPISGHTALYWYRQSLGQGLEFLIYFQGNSAPDKSGLPSDRFSAERTGGSVSTLTIQRTQQEDSAVYLCASSLDRGRNYGYTFGSGTRLTVV.

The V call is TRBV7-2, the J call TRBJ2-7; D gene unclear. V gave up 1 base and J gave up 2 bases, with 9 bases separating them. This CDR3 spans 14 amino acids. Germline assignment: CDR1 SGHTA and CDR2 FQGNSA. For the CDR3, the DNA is TGTGCCAGCAGCTTAGGGAGAATGACCTACGAGCAGTACTTC. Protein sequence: CASSLGRMTYEQYF.

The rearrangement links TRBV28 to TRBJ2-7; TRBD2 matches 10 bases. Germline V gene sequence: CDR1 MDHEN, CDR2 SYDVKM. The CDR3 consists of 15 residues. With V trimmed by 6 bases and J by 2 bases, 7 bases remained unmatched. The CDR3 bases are TGTGCCAGCAGCCATCATAGCGGGAGGCCCTACGAGCAGTACTTC. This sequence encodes CASSHHSGRPYEQYF.

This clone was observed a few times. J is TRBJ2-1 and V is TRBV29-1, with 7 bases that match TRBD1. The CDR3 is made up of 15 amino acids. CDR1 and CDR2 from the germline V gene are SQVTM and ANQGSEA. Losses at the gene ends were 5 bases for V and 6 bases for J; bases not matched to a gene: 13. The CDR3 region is CSVLENRGATNEQFF. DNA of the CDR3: TGCAGCGTTCTCGAGAACAGGGGTGCAACCAATGAGCAGTTCTTC.

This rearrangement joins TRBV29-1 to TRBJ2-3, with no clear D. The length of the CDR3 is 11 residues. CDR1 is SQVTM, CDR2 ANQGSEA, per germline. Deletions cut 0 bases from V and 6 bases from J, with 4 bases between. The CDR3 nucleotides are TGCAGCGTTGAAGAGGTTGATACGCAGTATTTT. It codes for CSVEEVDTQYF.

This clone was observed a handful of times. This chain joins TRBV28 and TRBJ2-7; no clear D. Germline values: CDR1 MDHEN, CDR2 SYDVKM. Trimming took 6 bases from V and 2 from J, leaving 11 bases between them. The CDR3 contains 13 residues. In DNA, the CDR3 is TGTGCCAGCAGGTCCTCTCTGACCTACGAGCAGTACTTC. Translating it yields CASRSSLTYEQYF. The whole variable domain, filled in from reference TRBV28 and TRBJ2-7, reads DVKVTQSSRYLVKRTGEKVFLECVQDMDHENMFWYRQDPGLGLRLIYFSYDVKMKEKGDIPEGYSVSREKKERFSLILESASTNQTSMYLCASRSSLTYEQYFGPGTRLTVT.

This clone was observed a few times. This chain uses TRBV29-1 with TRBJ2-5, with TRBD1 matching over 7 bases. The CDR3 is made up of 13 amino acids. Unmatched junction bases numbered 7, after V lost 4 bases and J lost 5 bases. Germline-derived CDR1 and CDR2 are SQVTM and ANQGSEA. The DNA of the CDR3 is TGCAGCGTTGTGGCCCTGACAGGGGAGACCCAGTACTTC. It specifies CSVVALTGETQYF.

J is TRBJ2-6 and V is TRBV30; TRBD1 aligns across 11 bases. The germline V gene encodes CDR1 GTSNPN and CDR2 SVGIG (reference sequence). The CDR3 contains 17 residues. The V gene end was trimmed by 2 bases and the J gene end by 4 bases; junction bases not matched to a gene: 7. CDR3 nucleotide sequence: TGTGCCTGGAGTCTCGGACAGGGGGCGTCGGGGGCCAACGTCCTGACTTTC. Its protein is CAWSLGQGASGANVLTF.

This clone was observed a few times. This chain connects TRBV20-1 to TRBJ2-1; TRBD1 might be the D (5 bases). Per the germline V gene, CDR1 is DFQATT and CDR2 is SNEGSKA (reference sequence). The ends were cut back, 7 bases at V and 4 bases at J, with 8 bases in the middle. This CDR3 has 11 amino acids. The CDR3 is CSVQGYNEQFF. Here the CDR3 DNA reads TGCAGTGTTCAGGGTTACAATGAGCAGTTCTTC.

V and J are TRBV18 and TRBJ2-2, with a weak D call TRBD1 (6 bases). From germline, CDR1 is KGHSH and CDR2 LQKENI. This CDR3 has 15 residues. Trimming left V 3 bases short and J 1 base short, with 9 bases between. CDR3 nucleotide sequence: TGTGCCAGCTCACCTGTGACAGGGAACACCGGGGAGCTGTTTTTT. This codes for CASSPVTGNTGELFF.

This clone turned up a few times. The CDR3 reads CASSLDDWFSGITDTQYF. The CDR3 nucleotides are TGTGCCAGCAGCTTAGATGACTGGTTCAGCGGGATCACAGATACGCAGTATTTT. The chain is built from TRBV7-2 and TRBJ2-3; TRBD2 matches at 7 bases. The CDR3 is made up of 18 amino acids. Unmatched junction bases numbered 12, after V lost 1 base and J lost 2 bases. Germline loops: CDR1 SGHTA, CDR2 FQGNSA.

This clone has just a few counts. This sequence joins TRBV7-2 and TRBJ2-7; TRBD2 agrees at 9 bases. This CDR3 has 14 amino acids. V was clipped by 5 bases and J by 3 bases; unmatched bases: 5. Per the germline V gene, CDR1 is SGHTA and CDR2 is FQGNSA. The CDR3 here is CASSPQRGVYEQYF. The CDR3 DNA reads TGTGCCAGCAGCCCGCAGCGGGGGGTCTACGAGCAGTACTTC.

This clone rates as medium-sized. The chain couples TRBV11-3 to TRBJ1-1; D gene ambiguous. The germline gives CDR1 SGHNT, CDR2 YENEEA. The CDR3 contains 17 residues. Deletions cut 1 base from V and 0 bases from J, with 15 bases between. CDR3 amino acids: CASSLVEVTEVNTEAFF. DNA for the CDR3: TGTGCCAGCAGCTTAGTCGAAGTGACGGAAGTGAACACTGAAGCTTTCTTT.

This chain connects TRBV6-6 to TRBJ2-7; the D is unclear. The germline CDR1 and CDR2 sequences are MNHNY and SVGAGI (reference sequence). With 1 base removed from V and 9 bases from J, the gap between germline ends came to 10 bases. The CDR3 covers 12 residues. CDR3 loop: CASSYLAAGQYF. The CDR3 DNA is TGTGCCAGCAGTTACTTGGCTGCAGGGCAGTACTTC.

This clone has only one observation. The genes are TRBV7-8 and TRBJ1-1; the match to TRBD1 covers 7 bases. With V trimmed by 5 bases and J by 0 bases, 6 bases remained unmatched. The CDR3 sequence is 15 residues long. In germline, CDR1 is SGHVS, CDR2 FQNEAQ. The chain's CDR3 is CASSPRQGMNTEAFF. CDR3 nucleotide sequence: TGTGCCAGCAGCCCCCGACAGGGAATGAACACTGAAGCTTTCTTT.

CDR3 sequence: CASSEDGRETQYF. In DNA, the CDR3 is TGTGCCAGCAGTGAAGATGGGCGAGAGACCCAGTACTTC. The chain joins TRBV2 to TRBJ2-5, with D unclear. Trimming left V 1 base short and J 4 bases short, with 7 bases between. Germline lookup yields CDR1 SNHLY and CDR2 FYNNEI. CDR3 length equals 13 residues.

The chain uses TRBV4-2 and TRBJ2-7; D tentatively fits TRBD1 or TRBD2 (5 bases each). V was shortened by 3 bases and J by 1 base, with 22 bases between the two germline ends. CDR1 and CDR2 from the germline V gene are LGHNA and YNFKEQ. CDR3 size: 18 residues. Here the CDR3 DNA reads TGTGCCAGCAGCCACGACTATGGCACAGGTACGTTATCCTACGAGCAGTACTTC. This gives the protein CASSHDYGTGTLSYEQYF.

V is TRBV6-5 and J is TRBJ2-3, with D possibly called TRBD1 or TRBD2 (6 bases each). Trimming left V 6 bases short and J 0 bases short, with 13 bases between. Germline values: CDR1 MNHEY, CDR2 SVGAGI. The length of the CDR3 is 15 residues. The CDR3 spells CASRSRGTSTDTQYF. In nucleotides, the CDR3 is TGTGCCAGCAGGAGTAGGGGGACTAGCACAGATACGCAGTATTTT.

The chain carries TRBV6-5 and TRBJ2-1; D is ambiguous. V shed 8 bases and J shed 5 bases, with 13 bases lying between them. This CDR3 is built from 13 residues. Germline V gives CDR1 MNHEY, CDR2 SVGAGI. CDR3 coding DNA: TGTGCCAGCTCTGAGCCAAGCAACAATGAGCAGTTCTTC. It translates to CASSEPSNNEQFF.

The CDR3 protein is CASRIQASTDTQYF. The DNA for the CDR3 is TGTGCCAGCAGGATACAAGCTAGCACAGATACGCAGTATTTT. J is TRBJ2-3 and V is TRBV2; D is unclear. CDR3 length: 14 residues. CDR1 is SNHLY and CDR2 is FYNNEI in the germline V gene. Trimming shortened V by 6 bases and J by 0 bases, and 10 bases separated the two germline ends.

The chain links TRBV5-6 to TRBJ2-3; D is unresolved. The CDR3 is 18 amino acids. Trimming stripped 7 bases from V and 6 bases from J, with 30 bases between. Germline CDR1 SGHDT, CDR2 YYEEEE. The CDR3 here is CASSPSNVAKPTRDTQYF. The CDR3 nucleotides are TGTGCCAGCTCCCCATCCAACGTGGCAAAGCCAACGAGGGATACGCAGTATTTT.

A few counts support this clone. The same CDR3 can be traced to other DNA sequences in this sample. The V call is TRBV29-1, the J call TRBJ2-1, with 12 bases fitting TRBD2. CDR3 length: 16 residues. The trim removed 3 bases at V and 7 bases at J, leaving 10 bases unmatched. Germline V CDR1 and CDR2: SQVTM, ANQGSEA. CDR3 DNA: TGCAGCGTTGAGGGGCTAGCGGGAGGGCCGAGGAATGAGCAGTTCTTC. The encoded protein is CSVEGLAGGPRNEQFF.